This record looks at one TCR beta chain sequence and its context. Its antigen is not known. This CDR3 contains 14 residues. The V gene's germline CDR1 is SGHAT and CDR2 FQNNGV. V was cut by 1 base and J by 3 bases, with 10 bases left in between. This record belongs to a study of shared clonotypes between healthy human individuals. Findings and limits, study-wide: Generally, estimated richness proved larger in naive subsets than it did in memory subsets.

Every subset had its genomic DNA shared out evenly among several immunoSEQ plates. Profiling relied on immunoSEQ multiplex PCR, and the TCRdb table lists in-frame clones only, not all of them. This table holds millions of clones, around 96% found once. Positive CCR7 selection of CD45RO-negative cells yielded the naive CD8 cells, and terminally differentiated effector memory CD45RA+ cells were excluded. This clonotype was sampled from a man between 18 and 29 years old in good health. The rearrangement joins TRBV11-2 to TRBJ2-7; perhaps TRBD2 as D (6 bases). The sample was naive CD8+ T cells sorted from blood. In nucleotides, the CDR3 is TGTGCCAGCAGCTTAGGGTGGGGAGGCTACGAGCAGTACTTC. Its translation: CASSLGWGGYEQYF.